The clone carrying this T cell receptor beta chain was picked up a small number of times. Its antigen is not known. Analysis merged second doses at about 4 or about 12 weeks. Germline CDR1 and CDR2: SGDLS and YYNGEE. J lost 0 bases, V lost 4 bases, and 15 bases had no gene match. This CDR3 is 20 amino acids long. Profiled with immunoSEQ multiplex PCR; TCRdb holds only in-frame clones, not every one. The sample has about 110,000 clones; roughly 90% are singletons. The sample originates from a study of T cell responses to AZD1222 COVID-19 vaccine. Findings and caveats of the study: The sample set comprised mostly white British donors with more females, and clonal diversity was possibly underestimated. At study baseline, merely more than 5 AZD1222 recipients were seropositive. Spike-wide vaccine-associated CD4 TCRs dominated at 160-218 and 743-854.

The sequence was obtained from an adult who received the AZD1222 COVID-19 vaccine. The sample consisted of peripheral blood, taken 28 days after the second AZD1222 dose. The rearrangement links TRBV9 to TRBJ1-3, with TRBD1 matching over 11 bases. Here the CDR3 reads CASSTRAPGQGAFSGNTIYF. The CDR3 DNA sequence: TGTGCCAGCAGCACCCGCGCACCTGGACAGGGGGCCTTCTCTGGAAACACCATATATTTT. Full variable domain (rest looked up from reference TRBV9 and TRBJ1-3): DSGVTQTPKHLITATGQRVTLRCSPRSGDLSVYWYQQSLDQGLQFLIQYYNGEERAKGNILERFSAQQFPDLHSELNLSSLELGDSALYFCASSTRAPGQGAFSGNTIYFGEGSWLTVV.